This T cell receptor beta chain was observed in a study of beta chain features in type 1 diabetes. This clone was counted between two and nine times. CDR1 and CDR2 from the germline V gene are MGHDK and SYGVNS. Trimming took off 0 bases at V and 3 bases at J, with 5 bases between the two ends. The CDR3 sequence is 13 residues long. Averaging about 116 mL, one heparinised blood draw came from each individual donor. As every portion of the isolated RNA was reverse transcribed, the sequencing read expressed TCRB transcripts. Data came from immunoSEQ multiplex PCR; TCRdb stores just in-frame clones and leaves some out. The sample contains around 500,000 clones, approximately 31% of which appear only once.

The rearrangement links TRBV25-1 to TRBJ2-5; D is unclear. The TCR comes from a man aged 18 to 30 in good health. Sequencing was carried out using naive CD4+ T cells from blood. CDR3 protein: CASSEYGKETQYF. The CDR3 DNA follows: TGTGCCAGCAGTGAATATGGTAAAGAGACCCAGTACTTC.